This TCR beta chain was identified during a study of beta chain features in type 1 diabetes (dated by TCRdb to between 2017 and 2018). With respect to the entire study: Mean age, gender distribution, total cell number and subset yield were not different between patients and healthy donors. A total of roughly 100,000,000 sorted cells were examined across all samples, and the number of cells per subset was strongly correlated with RNA yield. Regulatory and stem cell-like memory subsets were isolated from only 8 patients and about 8 healthy donors, whereas naive and central memory subsets came from all 30 or so donors. The study compared TCRB repertoires of sorted circulating CD4+ T cell subsets between recently diagnosed type 1 diabetes patients and matched healthy donors.

Each donor gave one peripheral blood draw, roughly 110 mL on average, collected into heparinised tubes. A BD FACSAria II and a panel including CD45RO, CCR7, CD25, CD127, CD95 and CD27 were used to sort naive, central memory, regulatory and stem cell-like memory CD4+ T cells. Every sorted population had a purity above 98%. PBMCs were isolated right away by Lymphoprep density gradient centrifugation and were stained directly, without culture. Samples were stained and sorted in pairs, with one healthy donor and one patient per experiment, so that batch effects were minimized. CDR1 SGDLS and CDR2 YYNGEE were looked up in the germline V gene. Including cysteine and phenylalanine, the CDR3 has 13 amino acids. CDR3 DNA only is kept here, 39 bases in frame from base 1. V is pared back by 2 bases and J by 4 bases, with 9 bases lying between the germline termini. This clone has just one count. Its antigen is unknown. Base quality data are lacking; no much larger clone is found one base away.

The entire amount of isolated RNA was reverse transcribed using the High Capacity cDNA Reverse Transcription Kit, so the sequenced TCRB transcripts were expressed ones. Deep immunoSEQ sequencing was performed on naive, central memory and regulatory T cell samples, with an average of roughly 3.5 million total reads per sample. Sorted cells were lysed in RLT buffer and RNA was extracted with DNase-treated RNeasy Micro or Mini kits, depending on cell number. To prevent cross-contamination, each cell subset was processed individually, whereas patient and healthy donor samples were processed jointly. The immunoSEQ multiplex PCR was used to amplify TCRB sequences from cDNA, generating 87-bp fragments that spanned the CDR3 region. Sequencing of the amplicons was done on the Illumina HiSeq platform. Under the source paper's analysis protocol: PCR bias was computationally corrected using synthetic template baselines, reads within Hamming distance 2 were collapsed, and singletons that could not be merged were discarded. Reads were aligned against IMGT to assign V, D and J genes, CDR3 length and insertions or deletions at six rearrangement sites. Within each subset, clonotype counts were normalized to sorted cell number, after which true diversity and Gini coefficients were computed with the tcR R package. The overlap coefficient, calculated on TCRB nucleotide sequences, was used to quantify repertoire sharing. Out-of-frame TCRB sequences from naive cells were analyzed as a proxy for the pre-selection repertoire. TCRdb took this table from immuneACCESS and kept in-frame rearrangements with V and J called. Such tables lack part of the clones; where checked against another copy, unresolved V genes explain under half of the gap, and the rest is unexplained. V, J and clone size were drawn from that table, and D and trimming were deduced from the DNA. The sample data list 200,000 to 300,000 clones, and about 71% of these were observed just once. Jointly, the top ten make up around 0.05% of the sample.

Results and caveats for the whole study, not just this receptor: Naive, central memory and regulatory TCRB repertoires appeared to be more similar among patients than among healthy donors. Because cDNA rather than genomic DNA was sequenced, highly expressing activated cells could have been over-represented, although no difference in activation and CD3 levels was found between groups. At VDJ recombination sites, type 1 diabetes patients had fewer insertions and more deleted nucleotides, which implies abnormalities in thymic rearrangement. Shorter templates might be favored by PCR, yet because patient and control samples were amplified and corrected together, any such skew would affect both groups equally. Because the HLA sub-analyses included only small numbers of individuals, any influence of HLA type on TCRB rearrangement was left unresolved. In all four CD4+ subsets, TCRB CDR3 length was moderately but significantly shorter in type 1 diabetes patients.

The specimen sequenced was naive CD4+ T cells from blood. Reading the label with the study, this specimen's cell subset or site is: true naive CD4+ T cells. The receptor's source is a man aged 30 to 39 in good health. Rearrangement joined TRBV9 to TRBJ2-5; the D gene is tentatively TRBD1 or TRBD2, each matching 5 bases. CDR3 loop: CASSVGAGETQYF. At the DNA level, the sequence is TGTGCCAGCAGCGTCGGGGCCGGAGAGACCCAGTACTTC.